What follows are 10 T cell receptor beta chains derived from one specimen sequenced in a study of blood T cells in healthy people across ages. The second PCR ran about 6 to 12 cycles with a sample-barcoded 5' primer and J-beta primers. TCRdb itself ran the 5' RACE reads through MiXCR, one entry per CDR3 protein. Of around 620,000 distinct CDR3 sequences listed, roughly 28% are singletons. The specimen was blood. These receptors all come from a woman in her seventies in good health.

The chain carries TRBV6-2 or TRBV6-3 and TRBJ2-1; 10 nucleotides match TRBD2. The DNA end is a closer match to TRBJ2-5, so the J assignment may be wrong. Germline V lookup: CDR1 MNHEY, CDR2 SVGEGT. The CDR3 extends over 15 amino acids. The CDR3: CASSRLAGVGETQYF. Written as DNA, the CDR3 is TGTGCCAGCAGTCGTCTAGCGGGAGTGGGTGAGACCCAGTACTTC.

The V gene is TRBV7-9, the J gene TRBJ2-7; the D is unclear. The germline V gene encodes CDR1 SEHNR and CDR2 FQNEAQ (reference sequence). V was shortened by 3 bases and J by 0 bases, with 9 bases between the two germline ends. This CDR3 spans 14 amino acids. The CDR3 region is CASSLLQYSYEQYF. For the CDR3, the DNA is TGTGCCAGCAGCTTGTTGCAGTACTCCTACGAGCAGTACTTC.

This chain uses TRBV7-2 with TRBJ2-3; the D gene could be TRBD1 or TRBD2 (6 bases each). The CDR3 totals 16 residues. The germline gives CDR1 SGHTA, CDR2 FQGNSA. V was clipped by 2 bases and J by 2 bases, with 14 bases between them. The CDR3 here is CASSLQSGALTDTQYF. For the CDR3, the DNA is TGTGCCAGCAGCTTACAGTCGGGGGCCCTCACAGATACGCAGTATTTT.

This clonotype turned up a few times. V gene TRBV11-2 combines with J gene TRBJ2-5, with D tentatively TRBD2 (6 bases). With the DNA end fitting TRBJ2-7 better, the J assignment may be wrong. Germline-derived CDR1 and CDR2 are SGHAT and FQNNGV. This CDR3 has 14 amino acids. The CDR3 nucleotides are TGTGCCAGCAGCGGTCGGGGGTCCTCCTACGAGCAGTACTTC. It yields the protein CASSGRGSSYEQYF.

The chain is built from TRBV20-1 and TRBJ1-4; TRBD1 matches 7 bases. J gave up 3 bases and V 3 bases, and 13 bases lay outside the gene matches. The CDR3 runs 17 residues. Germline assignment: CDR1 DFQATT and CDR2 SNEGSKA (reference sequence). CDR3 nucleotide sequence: TGCAGTGCTAGGGCCCCTTCAGGGGGTCGGTCTAATGAAAAACTGTTTTTT. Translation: CSARAPSGGRSNEKLFF.

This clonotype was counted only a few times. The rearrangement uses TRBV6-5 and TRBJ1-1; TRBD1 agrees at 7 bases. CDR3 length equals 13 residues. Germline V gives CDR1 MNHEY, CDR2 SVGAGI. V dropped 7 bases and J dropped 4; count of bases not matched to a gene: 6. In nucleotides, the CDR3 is TGTGCCAGCACTCCAGGGGGGGCCACTGAAGCTTTCTTT. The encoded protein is CASTPGGATEAFF.

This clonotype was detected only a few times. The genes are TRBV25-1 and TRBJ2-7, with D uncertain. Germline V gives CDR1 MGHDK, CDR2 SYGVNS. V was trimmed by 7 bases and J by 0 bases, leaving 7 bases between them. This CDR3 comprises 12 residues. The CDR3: CASISSSYEQYF. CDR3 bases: TGTGCCAGCATCTCCAGCTCCTACGAGCAGTACTTC.

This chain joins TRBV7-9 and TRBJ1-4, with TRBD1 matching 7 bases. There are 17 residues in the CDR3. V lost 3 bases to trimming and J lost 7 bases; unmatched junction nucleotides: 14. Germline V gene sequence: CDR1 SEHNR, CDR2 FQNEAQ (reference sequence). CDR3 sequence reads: CASSLGGRGNSREKLFF. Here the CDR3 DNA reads TGTGCCAGCAGCTTGGGAGGCAGGGGGAATTCTCGTGAAAAACTGTTTTTT.

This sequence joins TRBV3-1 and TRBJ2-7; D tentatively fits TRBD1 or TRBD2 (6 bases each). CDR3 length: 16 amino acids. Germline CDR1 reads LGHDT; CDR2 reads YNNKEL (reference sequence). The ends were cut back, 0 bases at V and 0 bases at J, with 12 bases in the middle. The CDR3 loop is CASSQDLADSSYEQYF. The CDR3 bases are TGTGCCAGCAGCCAAGATTTAGCGGACAGCTCCTACGAGCAGTACTTC.

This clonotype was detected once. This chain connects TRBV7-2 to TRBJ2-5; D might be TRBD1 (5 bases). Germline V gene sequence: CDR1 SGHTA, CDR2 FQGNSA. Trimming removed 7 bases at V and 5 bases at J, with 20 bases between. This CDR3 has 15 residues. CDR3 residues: CASNFNPGLRETQYF. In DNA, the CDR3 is TGTGCCAGCAACTTCAATCCAGGGCTCCGGGAGACCCAGTACTTC.